These 21 T cell receptor beta chains were sequenced from one sample in a study of OX40 agonist ivuxolimab in advanced cancers. The data were produced by immunoSEQ multiplex PCR, yet TCRdb's version contains in-frame clones alone and is incomplete. The profile shows 50,000 or so clones, 80% to 85% of them singletons. The material sequenced was CD4+ or CD8+ T cells sorted from blood, taken in a trial of the OX40 agonist ivuxolimab. All receptors derive from an adult with an advanced solid tumor such as melanoma, head and neck, liver or kidney cancer.

This sequence joins TRBV11-2 and TRBJ2-7; no firm D call. The germline V gene has CDR1 SGHAT and CDR2 FQNNGV. V lost 5 bases to trimming and J lost 1 base, with 12 bases between them. CDR3 length equals 14 residues. The CDR3 DNA follows: TGTGCCAGCAGCCACGTAACAAGGTCCTACGAGCAGTACTTC. Encoded protein: CASSHVTRSYEQYF.

The genes are TRBV7-8 and TRBJ2-7; TRBD1 matches at 7 bases. The CDR3 is 13 amino acids. Looked up from germline, CDR1 is SGHVS and CDR2 is FQNEAQ. The ends lost 5 bases at V and 4 bases at J; junction bases unmatched: 5. The CDR3 DNA reads as TGTGCCAGCAGCCGGGACAGAAATTACGAGCAGTACTTC. Protein sequence: CASSRDRNYEQYF. Using reference TRBV7-8 and TRBJ2-7 for the parts outside the CDR3, the full variable domain is GAGVSQSPRYKVAKRGQDVALRCDPISGHVSLFWYQQALGQGPEFLTYFQNEAQLDKSGLPSDRFFAERPEGSVSTLKIQRTQQEDSAVYLCASSRDRNYEQYFGPGTRLTVT.

The rearrangement joins TRBV5-4 to TRBJ2-3; D ambiguous. The V gene lost 0 bases and the J gene lost 4 bases, with 9 bases spanning the gap. Germline lookup yields CDR1 SGHNT and CDR2 YYREEE (reference sequence). The CDR3 has 14 amino acids. CDR3 in amino acids: CASSLGSMSDTQYF. The CDR3, as DNA: TGTGCCAGCAGCTTGGGTAGTATGTCAGATACGCAGTATTTT.

A note on this clone: At the DNA level, this CDR3 is encoded by other sequences in the same sample as well. CDR3 sequence (DNA): TGTGCCAGCAGCTTGGCAGCAGGAGGTTACTCACCCCTCCACTTT. Residues: CASSLAAGGYSPLHF. The chain employs TRBV5-5 and TRBJ1-6; D is uncertain. Germline V CDR1 and CDR2: SGHKS, YYEKEE (reference sequence). V was trimmed by 0 bases and J by 10 bases, leaving 14 bases between them. CDR3 length: 15 amino acids.

The chain recombines TRBV11-2 with TRBJ2-7; the match to TRBD2 covers 8 bases. This CDR3 contains 14 residues. J lost 0 bases, V lost 5 bases, and 3 bases had no gene match. CDR1 and CDR2 (germline): SGHAT, FQNNGV. The CDR3 loop is CASSPSGLSYEQYF. The DNA of the CDR3 is TGTGCCAGCAGCCCTAGCGGGCTCTCCTACGAGCAGTACTTC.

The genes are TRBV13 and TRBJ2-7; 8 bases are shared with TRBD2. V dropped 3 bases and J dropped 1; count of bases not matched to a gene: 2. The CDR3 has 14 residues. Per the germline V gene, CDR1 is PRHDT and CDR2 is FYEKMQ (reference sequence). The CDR3 DNA sequence: TGTGCCAGCAGCTTGGGACTAGGGTCCTACGAGCAGTACTTC. Protein sequence: CASSLGLGSYEQYF.

The V and J genes are TRBV15 and TRBJ2-1, with TRBD1 matching 9 bases. With V trimmed by 3 bases and J by 8 bases, 5 bases remained unmatched. Germline V gene data show CDR1 as LNHNV and CDR2 as YYDKDF (reference sequence). The CDR3 is 14 residues long. The CDR3 DNA reads as TGTGCCACCAGCAGGAGGGACAGGGAAGATGAGCAGTTCTTC. It is translated as CATSRRDREDEQFF.

V usage is TRBV10-1 and J usage is TRBJ1-2, with unresolved D. The CDR3 extends over 14 amino acids. Germline loops: CDR1 WNHNN, CDR2 SYGVQD (reference sequence). Between the trimmed V and J ends, which lost 4 bases and 6 bases, there was a span of 15 bases. DNA for the CDR3: TGCGCCAGCAGTGGCGGAGGGCTTAGTGATGGCTACACCTTC. This gives the protein CASSGGGLSDGYTF.

The gene calls are TRBV7-7 and TRBJ1-2; D gene unclear. V lost 6 bases and J lost 1, with 15 bases in between. There are 15 residues in the CDR3. CDR1 is SSHAT, CDR2 FNYEAQ, per germline (reference sequence). Here the CDR3 DNA reads TGTGCCAGCAGTCGTGATAAGTGCTTTAACTATGGCTACACCTTC. Translating it yields CASSRDKCFNYGYTF.

The chain is built from TRBV6-6 and TRBJ1-5, with D possibly TRBD1 on 6 matching bases. This CDR3 has 15 amino acids. CDR1 MNHNY and CDR2 SVGAGI come from the germline V gene (reference sequence). V shed 5 bases and J shed 3 bases, with 14 bases lying between them. CDR3 coding DNA: TGTGCCAGCAGTGGGGGCGGCGGGATCAATCAGCCCCAGCATTTT. Protein product: CASSGGGGINQPQHF.

The rearrangement links TRBV7-8 to TRBJ1-1; D gene uncertain. CDR1 SGHVS and CDR2 FQNEAQ come from the germline V gene. The V and J ends lost 5 bases and 3 bases respectively, with 4 bases between them. The CDR3 is 11 residues long. CDR3 nucleotide sequence: TGTGCCAGCAGCCCCTACACTGAAGCTTTCTTT. Protein product: CASSPYTEAFF.

This clone was seen once. The rearrangement links TRBV7-2 to TRBJ2-1, with D uncertain. The V and J ends lost 5 bases and 1 base respectively, with 15 bases between them. CDR3 length equals 16 residues. CDR1 is SGHTA, CDR2 FQGNSA, per germline. CDR3 loop: CASSLLSGRSYNEQFF. The CDR3 coding sequence is TGTGCCAGCAGCCTACTGTCGGGCAGATCCTACAATGAGCAGTTCTTC.

For this clone: At one of its ends the junction is not consistent with the germline gene, which may arise from a read error. This chain joins TRBV2 and TRBJ1-1, with 7 bases lining up with TRBD1. This CDR3 is built from 13 residues. Germline values: CDR1 SNHLY, CDR2 FYNNEI. The DNA of the CDR3 is TGTGCCAGCAGGGAAGGACAGGACACTGAAGCTTTCTTT. Amino acid sequence: CASREGQDTEAFF.

This clone has only a few counts. This rearrangement joins TRBV5-1 to TRBJ2-3, with TRBD2 matching over 9 bases. V gave up 7 bases and J gave up 0 bases; unmatched junction bases: 3. Germline V gene lookup returns CDR1 SGHRS and CDR2 YFSETQ. The length of the CDR3 is 14 residues. The CDR3 nucleotides are TGCGCCAGCTGCGGGGGGGATAGCACAGATACGCAGTATTTT. Protein sequence: CASCGGDSTDTQYF.

The rearrangement uses TRBV28 and TRBJ1-1; D call uncertain. From germline, CDR1 is MDHEN and CDR2 SYDVKM. This CDR3 is built from 16 residues. Trimming removed 5 bases at V and 4 bases at J, with 20 bases between. As DNA, the CDR3 is TGTGCCAGCAGTCCCCCGGACCGATTGTTGGGCACTGAAGCTTTCTTT. Translated, it gives CASSPPDRLLGTEAFF. Using reference TRBV28 and TRBJ1-1 for the parts outside the CDR3, the full variable domain is DVKVTQSSRYLVKRTGEKVFLECVQDMDHENMFWYRQDPGLGLRLIYFSYDVKMKEKGDIPEGYSVSREKKERFSLILESASTNQTSMYLCASSPPDRLLGTEAFFGQGTRLTVV.

This rearrangement joins TRBV9 to TRBJ1-5; unclear D gene. Looked up from germline, CDR1 is SGDLS and CDR2 is YYNGEE. Trimming stripped 0 bases from V and 9 bases from J, with 7 bases between. The CDR3 covers 12 residues. In DNA, the CDR3 is TGTGCCAGCAGCGTAGTTACGAGGCCCCAGCATTTT. It encodes CASSVVTRPQHF.

This rearrangement joins TRBV5-5 to TRBJ1-6; D not resolved. CDR1 is SGHKS and CDR2 is YYEKEE in the germline V gene (reference sequence). The CDR3 totals 16 residues. V gave up 0 bases and J gave up 6 bases, with 13 bases separating them. The CDR3 region is CASSLAHSVTNSPLHF. CDR3 sequence (DNA): TGTGCCAGCAGCTTGGCCCATTCAGTGACTAATTCACCCCTCCACTTT. Full variable domain (outside the CDR3, taken from reference TRBV5-5 and TRBJ1-6): DAGVTQSPTHLIKTRGQQVTLRCSPISGHKSVSWYQQVLGQGPQFIFQYYEKEERGRGNFPDRFSARQFPNYSSELNVNALLLGDSALYLCASSLAHSVTNSPLHFGNGTRLTVT.

The chain uses TRBV2 and TRBJ1-1; D is uncertain. From germline, CDR1 is SNHLY and CDR2 FYNNEI. This CDR3 region has 13 residues. V was shortened by 4 bases and J by 5 bases, with 11 bases between the two germline ends. CDR3 DNA sequence: TGTGCCAGCAGTGTAAGCACTGGGACTGAAGCTTTCTTT. Its translation is CASSVSTGTEAFF.

The rearrangement uses TRBV28 and TRBJ1-5; D not resolved. Germline lookup yields CDR1 MDHEN and CDR2 SYDVKM. V lost 5 bases, J lost 4 bases, and 12 bases lay in between. The CDR3 runs to 14 residues. CDR3 bases: TGTGCCAGCAGTCTGGACTTTGGAAATCAGCCCCAGCATTTT. Translated: CASSLDFGNQPQHF. Combining the CDR3 with reference TRBV28 and TRBJ1-5 gives the whole variable domain DVKVTQSSRYLVKRTGEKVFLECVQDMDHENMFWYRQDPGLGLRLIYFSYDVKMKEKGDIPEGYSVSREKKERFSLILESASTNQTSMYLCASSLDFGNQPQHFGDGTRLSIL.

This chain joins TRBV5-4 and TRBJ2-2; tentatively, D is TRBD1 or TRBD2 (5 bases each). CDR1 SGHNT and CDR2 YYREEE come from the germline V gene (reference sequence). Trimming took 0 bases from V and 0 from J, leaving 6 bases between them. The CDR3 loop spans 15 amino acids. This CDR3 reads CASSLAGPNTGELFF. Written as DNA, the CDR3 is TGTGCCAGCAGCTTGGCGGGGCCGAACACCGGGGAGCTGTTTTTT.

This sequence joins TRBV2 and TRBJ2-7; D perhaps matches TRBD2 (6 bases). Trimming removed 6 bases at V and 6 bases at J, with 15 bases between. The CDR3 loop spans 13 amino acids. Germline-derived CDR1 and CDR2 are SNHLY and FYNNEI. The CDR3 sequence is CASRQTSGVEQYF. DNA of the CDR3: TGTGCCAGCAGGCAAACGTCGGGGGTCGAGCAGTACTTC.